This T cell receptor (beta chain) was captured in a study of response to subunit inactivated influenza vaccine. A single record per CDR3 protein comes from TCRdb applying MiXCR to the RT-PCR reads. The sample lists some 480,000 distinct CDR3 sequences, approximately 10% occurring once. Germline CDR1 and CDR2: MNHEY and SMNVEV (reference sequence). The V and J ends lost 6 bases and 7 bases, in that order; junction bases with no gene match: 18. The CDR3 spans 16 residues. The sample in question was PBMCs from blood, obtained more than 35 days after vaccination. The sequence was collected from a man aged 50-60 years who received an inactivated influenza vaccine. The chain is built from TRBV27 and TRBJ2-7, with 7 bases that match TRBD2. The CDR3 DNA sequence: TGTGCCAGCAGCTTGGGGAGGGCGTATCTTGTGGGAGAGCAGTACTTC. Translating gives CASSLGRAYLVGEQYF.